The entry below describes one TCR beta chain. What it binds is not known. Primers: 60 Vbeta forward and 13 Jbeta reverse. TCRdb's copy holds only in-frame clones and misses some; the assay was immunoSEQ multiplex PCR. The sample yields over 55,000 clones, approximately 80% seen once. The V and J ends lost 1 base and 5 bases respectively, with 12 bases between them. CDR3 length: 14 residues. Germline CDR1 SGHTA, CDR2 FQGNSA. This sample was taken from a study of cytomegalovirus exposure and HLA in healthy donors. Findings and limits, study-wide: It was reported in a later analysis that an Asian-associated ancestry cluster showed fewer N-insertions than the approximately 700-donor mean.

The sample comprised PBMCs. This TCR was sampled from a male donor in good health and CMV-seronegative. This chain uses TRBV7-2 with TRBJ2-7; D uncertain. CDR3 in amino acids: CASSLGFRQDEQYF. The CDR3 DNA reads as TGTGCCAGCAGCTTAGGATTCAGGCAAGACGAGCAGTACTTC.